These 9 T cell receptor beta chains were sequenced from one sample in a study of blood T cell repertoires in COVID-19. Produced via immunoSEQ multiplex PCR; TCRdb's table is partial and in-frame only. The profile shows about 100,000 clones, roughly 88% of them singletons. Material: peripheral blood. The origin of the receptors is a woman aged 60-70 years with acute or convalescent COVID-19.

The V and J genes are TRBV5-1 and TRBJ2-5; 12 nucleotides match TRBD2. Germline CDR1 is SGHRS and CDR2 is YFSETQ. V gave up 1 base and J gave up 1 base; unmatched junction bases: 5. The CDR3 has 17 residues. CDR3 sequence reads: CASSLPSGGARQETQYF. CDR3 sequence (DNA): TGCGCCAGCAGCTTGCCTAGCGGGGGGGCACGCCAAGAGACCCAGTACTTC.

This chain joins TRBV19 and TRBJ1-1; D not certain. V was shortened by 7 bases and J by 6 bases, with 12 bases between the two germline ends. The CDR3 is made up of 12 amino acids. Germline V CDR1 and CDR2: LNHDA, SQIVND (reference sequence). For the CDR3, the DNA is TGTGCCAGTATAAATTTCCTAGCTGAAGCTTTCTTT. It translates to CASINFLAEAFF.

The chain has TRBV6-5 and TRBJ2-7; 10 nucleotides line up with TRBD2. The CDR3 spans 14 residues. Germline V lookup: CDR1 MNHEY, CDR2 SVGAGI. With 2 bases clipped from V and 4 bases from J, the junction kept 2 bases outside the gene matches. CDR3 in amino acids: CASSYTSGIYEQYF. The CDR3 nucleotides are TGTGCCAGCAGTTACACTAGCGGGATATACGAGCAGTACTTC.

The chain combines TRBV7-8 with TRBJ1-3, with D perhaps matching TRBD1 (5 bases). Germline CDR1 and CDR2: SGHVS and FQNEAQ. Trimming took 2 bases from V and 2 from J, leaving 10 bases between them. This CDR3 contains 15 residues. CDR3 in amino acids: CASSLPRTTGNTIYF. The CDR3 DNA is TGTGCCAGCAGCTTACCACGGACAACTGGAAACACCATATATTTT.

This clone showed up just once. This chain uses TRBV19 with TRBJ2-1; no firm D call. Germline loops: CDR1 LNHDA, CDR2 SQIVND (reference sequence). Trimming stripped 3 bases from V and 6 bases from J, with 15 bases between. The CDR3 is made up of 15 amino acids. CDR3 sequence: CASSIFSGSSNEQFF. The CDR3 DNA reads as TGTGCCAGTAGTATCTTTTCAGGCTCGAGCAATGAGCAGTTCTTC. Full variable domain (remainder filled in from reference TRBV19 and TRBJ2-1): DGGITQSPKYLFRKEGQNVTLSCEQNLNHDAMYWYRQDPGQGLRLIYYSQIVNDFQKGDIAEGYSVSREKKESFPLTVTSAQKNPTAFYLCASSIFSGSSNEQFFGPGTRLTVL.

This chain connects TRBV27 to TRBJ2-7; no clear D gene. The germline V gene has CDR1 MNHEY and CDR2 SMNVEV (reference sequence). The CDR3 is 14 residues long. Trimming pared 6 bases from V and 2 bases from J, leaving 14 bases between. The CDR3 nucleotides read TGTGCCAGCAGGATGATTCTAGAGGCCTACGAGCAGTACGTC. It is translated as CASRMILEAYEQYV.

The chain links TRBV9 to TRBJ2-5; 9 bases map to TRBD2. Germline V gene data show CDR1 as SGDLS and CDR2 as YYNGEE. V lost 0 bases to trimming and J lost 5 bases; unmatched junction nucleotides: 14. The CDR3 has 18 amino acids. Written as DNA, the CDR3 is TGTGCCAGCAGCGTAGGAACTAGCGGGCTCCTTATCGGGGAGACCCAGTACTTC. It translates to CASSVGTSGLLIGETQYF.

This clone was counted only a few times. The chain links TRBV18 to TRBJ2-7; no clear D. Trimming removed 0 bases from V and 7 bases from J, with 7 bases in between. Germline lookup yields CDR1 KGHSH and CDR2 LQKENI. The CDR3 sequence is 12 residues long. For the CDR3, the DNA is TGTGCCAGCTCACCACCTTTCGGGGAGCAGTACGTC. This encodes CASSPPFGEQYV.

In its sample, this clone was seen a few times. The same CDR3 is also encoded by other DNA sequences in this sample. The CDR3 DNA reads as TGTGCCAGCTCACCGGGACAGAACTATGGCTACACCTTC. Translation gives CASSPGQNYGYTF. This chain joins TRBV18 and TRBJ1-2; 7 bases are a match to TRBD1. The length of the CDR3 is 13 residues. CDR1 is KGHSH and CDR2 is LQKENI in the germline V gene. After removal of 3 bases from V and 2 bases from J, the junction contained 0 bases not matched to a gene. The complete variable domain, with remaining parts taken from reference TRBV18 and TRBJ1-2, reads NAGVMQNPRHLVRRRGQEARLRCSPMKGHSHVYWYRQLPEEGLKFMVYLQKENIIDESGMPKERFSAEFPKEGPSILRIQQVVRGDSAAYFCASSPGQNYGYTFGSGTRLTVV.